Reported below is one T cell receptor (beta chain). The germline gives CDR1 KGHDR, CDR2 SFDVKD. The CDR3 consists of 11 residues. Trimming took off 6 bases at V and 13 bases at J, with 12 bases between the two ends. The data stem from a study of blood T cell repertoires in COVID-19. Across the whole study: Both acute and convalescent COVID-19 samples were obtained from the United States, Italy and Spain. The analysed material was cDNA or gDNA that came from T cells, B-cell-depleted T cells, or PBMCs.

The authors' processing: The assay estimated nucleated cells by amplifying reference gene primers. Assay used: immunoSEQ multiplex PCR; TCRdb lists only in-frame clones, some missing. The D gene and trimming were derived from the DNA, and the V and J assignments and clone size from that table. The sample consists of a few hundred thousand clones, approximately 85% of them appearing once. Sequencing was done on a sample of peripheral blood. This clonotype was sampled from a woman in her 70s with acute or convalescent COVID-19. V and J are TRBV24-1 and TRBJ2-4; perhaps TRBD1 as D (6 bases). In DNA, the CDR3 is TGTGCCACCAGTTACCAGGGGCAGCAGTACTTC. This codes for CATSYQGQQYF.